The 32 T cell receptor beta chains below all came from one sample that was sequenced in a study of cytomegalovirus exposure and HLA in healthy donors. Assay: immunoSEQ multiplex PCR; the TCRdb copy retains only in-frame clones and omits some. The table shows under 250,000 clones, with roughly 91% occurring only once. The sample taken for sequencing was PBMCs. These receptors were taken from a woman aged 18-29 years in good health and CMV-seropositive.

The genes are TRBV7-6 and TRBJ2-7; TRBD2 aligns across 13 bases. Germline loops: CDR1 SGHVS, CDR2 FNYEAQ. V gave up 6 bases and J gave up 2 bases; unmatched junction bases: 4. This CDR3 comprises 15 residues. Written as DNA, the CDR3 is TGTGCCAGCAGACCTACTAGCGGGAGGGCCTACGAGCAGTACTTC. Its translation: CASRPTSGRAYEQYF.

J is TRBJ1-4 and V is TRBV11-2; TRBD1 matches at 10 bases. This CDR3 has 16 amino acids. The junction had 5 bases not matched to a gene; V was cut back by 0 bases and J by 7 bases. From germline, CDR1 is SGHAT and CDR2 FQNNGV. The CDR3 coding sequence is TGTGCCAGCAGCTTAGAGGAGGGACAGGGGTCTGAAAAACTGTTTTTT. Translated: CASSLEEGQGSEKLFF.

The rearrangement joins TRBV5-1 to TRBJ2-7; TRBD2 aligns across 11 bases. The ends lost 3 bases at V and 7 bases at J; junction bases unmatched: 9. The CDR3 sequence is 15 residues long. Germline values: CDR1 SGHRS, CDR2 YFSETQ. The CDR3 is CASSSEGLADVEQYF. CDR3 nucleotide sequence: TGCGCCAGCAGCTCGGAGGGACTAGCGGACGTAGAGCAGTACTTC.

A single count supports this clone. This rearrangement joins TRBV29-1 to TRBJ2-7; 11 nucleotides agree with TRBD2. Germline-derived CDR1 and CDR2 are SQVTM and ANQGSEA. This CDR3 region has 15 residues. Trimming at V came to 7 bases and at J to 1 base, leaving 9 bases not matched to a gene. The CDR3 coding sequence is TGCAGCGCCCGGGCCGGGACTAGCGGTTCCTACGAGCAGTACTTC. Protein sequence: CSARAGTSGSYEQYF.

The chain joins TRBV9 to TRBJ2-6; 7 bases line up with TRBD2. V gave up 3 bases and J gave up 1 base; unmatched junction bases: 10. This CDR3 has 18 residues. Germline CDR1 is SGDLS and CDR2 is YYNGEE. This CDR3 reads CASSALRARGSGANVLTF. CDR3 coding DNA: TGTGCCAGCAGCGCCCTCCGAGCGCGGGGGTCTGGGGCCAACGTCCTGACTTTC. The complete variable domain, with remaining parts taken from reference TRBV9 and TRBJ2-6, reads DSGVTQTPKHLITATGQRVTLRCSPRSGDLSVYWYQQSLDQGLQFLIQYYNGEERAKGNILERFSAQQFPDLHSELNLSSLELGDSALYFCASSALRARGSGANVLTFGAGSRLTVL.

This sequence joins TRBV7-9 and TRBJ1-5; D not resolved. The CDR3 contains 12 residues. Trimming took off 6 bases at V and 5 bases at J, with 8 bases between the two ends. CDR1 and CDR2 (germline): SEHNR, FQNEAQ (reference sequence). Here the CDR3 DNA reads TGTGCCAGCAGTGGAGTGGATCAGCCCCAGCATTTT. Translation: CASSGVDQPQHF.

The chain has TRBV4-1 and TRBJ1-1; D not certain. Germline CDR1 and CDR2: MGHRA and YSYEKL. V was shortened by 1 base and J by 1 base, with 10 bases between the two germline ends. The CDR3 runs to 15 residues. The CDR3 DNA reads TGCGCCAGCAGCCAAGCGTCACAGAGGAACACTGAAGCTTTCTTT. Amino acids: CASSQASQRNTEAFF.

V and J are TRBV28 and TRBJ2-7; 10 bases are a match to TRBD2. Trimming took 4 bases from V and 2 from J; bases not matched to a gene: 2. The length of the CDR3 is 14 residues. Looked up from germline, CDR1 is MDHEN and CDR2 is SYDVKM. The CDR3 DNA reads TGTGCCAGCAGTTCAGCGGGAGGGACCTACGAGCAGTACTTC. This translates into CASSSAGGTYEQYF.

This clone appeared a single time. This rearrangement joins TRBV27 to TRBJ2-7; D uncertain. Germline CDR1 and CDR2: MNHEY and SMNVEV (reference sequence). This CDR3 contains 13 residues. The V gene lost 7 bases and the J gene lost 3 bases, with 13 bases spanning the gap. The CDR3 region is CASIPDTNYEQYF. CDR3 DNA: TGTGCCAGCATCCCCGACACCAACTACGAGCAGTACTTC.

CDR3 amino acids: CASSETLGGYTF. In DNA form, the CDR3 reads TGTGCCAGCAGTGAAACCCTTGGCGGCTACACCTTC. This chain joins TRBV6-1 and TRBJ1-2; D gene uncertain. V was shortened by 2 bases and J by 8 bases, with 9 bases between the two germline ends. The length of the CDR3 is 12 residues. In germline, CDR1 is MNHNS, CDR2 SASEGT.

The rearrangement uses TRBV27 and TRBJ1-2; D is unresolved. CDR1 is MNHEY, CDR2 SMNVEV, per germline (reference sequence). V gave up 5 bases and J gave up 4 bases, with 17 bases separating them. This CDR3 has 15 amino acids. This chain's CDR3 is CASSITSNPGYGYTF. Written as DNA, the CDR3 is TGTGCCAGCAGTATCACCTCCAACCCGGGCTATGGCTACACCTTC.

This chain uses TRBV28 with TRBJ1-2; TRBD1 agrees at 7 bases. V shed 8 bases, J shed 5 bases, and the junction held 5 bases outside the gene matches. Germline assignment: CDR1 MDHEN and CDR2 SYDVKM. The CDR3 totals 12 residues. The CDR3 protein is CASLLQGYGYTF. The CDR3 DNA sequence: TGTGCCAGCCTCTTACAGGGGTATGGCTACACCTTC.

The table lists this clone with a count of one. J is TRBJ1-2 and V is TRBV28; 7 nucleotides agree with TRBD1. Germline CDR1 MDHEN, CDR2 SYDVKM. Trimming at V came to 3 bases and at J to 5 bases, leaving 9 bases not matched to a gene. The CDR3 is 15 amino acids. CDR3 in amino acids: CASSFLSQQGYGYTF. CDR3 nucleotide sequence: TGTGCCAGCAGTTTCCTTTCACAACAGGGGTATGGCTACACCTTC.

The rearrangement joins TRBV15 to TRBJ1-5; 7 nucleotides align to TRBD1. V shed 4 bases and J 2 bases; nucleotides not matched to a gene: 8. CDR3 length equals 16 residues. The germline CDR1 and CDR2 sequences are LNHNV and YYDKDF (reference sequence). The DNA of the CDR3 is TGTGCCACCAGCAATCGACAGGGACAAGGCAATCAGCCCCAGCATTTT. Its translation: CATSNRQGQGNQPQHF. The entire variable domain, with the rest obtained from reference TRBV15 and TRBJ1-5, is as follows: DAMVIQNPRYQVTQFGKPVTLSCSQTLNHNVMYWYQQKSSQAPKLLFHYYDKDFNNEADTPDNFQSRRPNTSFCFLDIRSPGLGDTAMYLCATSNRQGQGNQPQHFGDGTRLSIL.

J is TRBJ2-2 and V is TRBV5-1, with 9 bases identical to TRBD1. After removal of 0 bases from V and 1 base from J, the junction contained 1 base not matched to a gene. The CDR3 is 16 residues long. Germline V gives CDR1 SGHRS, CDR2 YFSETQ. CDR3 residues: CASSLEDRGNTGELFF. DNA for the CDR3: TGCGCCAGCAGCTTGGAGGACAGGGGGAACACCGGGGAGCTGTTTTTT. The complete variable domain, with remaining parts taken from reference TRBV5-1 and TRBJ2-2, reads KAGVTQTPRYLIKTRGQQVTLSCSPISGHRSVSWYQQTPGQGLQFLFEYFSETQRNKGNFPGRFSGRQFSNSRSEMNVSTLELGDSALYLCASSLEDRGNTGELFFGEGSRLTVL.

The gene calls are TRBV11-2 and TRBJ2-2; TRBD2 matches at 8 bases. In germline, CDR1 is SGHAT, CDR2 FQNNGV. V dropped 1 base and J dropped 7; count of bases not matched to a gene: 2. There are 14 residues in the CDR3. The CDR3 is CASSLVAGGGELFF. The CDR3 coding sequence is TGTGCCAGCAGCTTAGTCGCGGGAGGCGGGGAGCTGTTTTTT.

The CDR3 sequence is CASSVAGREYEQYF. Here the CDR3 DNA reads TGTGCCAGCAGTGTAGCGGGGAGAGAATACGAGCAGTACTTC. This chain uses TRBV6-1 with TRBJ2-7; 8 bases fit TRBD2. Trimming took 4 bases from V and 4 from J; bases not matched to a gene: 6. Looked up from germline, CDR1 is MNHNS and CDR2 is SASEGT. The CDR3 length is 14 residues.

V gene TRBV5-1 combines with J gene TRBJ2-7, with D unresolved. V lost 5 bases and J 2 bases, leaving 14 bases between the germline ends. In germline, CDR1 is SGHRS, CDR2 YFSETQ. The CDR3 extends over 14 amino acids. CDR3 residues: CASSSTVDTYEQYF. In DNA form, the CDR3 reads TGCGCCAGCAGTTCCACGGTCGACACCTACGAGCAGTACTTC.

The chain uses TRBV6-5 and TRBJ2-1, with 9 bases fitting TRBD2. CDR3 length: 14 amino acids. The V gene's germline CDR1 is MNHEY and CDR2 SVGAGI. The V gene end was trimmed by 10 bases and the J gene end by 7 bases; junction bases not matched to a gene: 11. CDR3 loop: CATGAGGRGNEQFF. The CDR3, as DNA: TGTGCCACTGGAGCGGGAGGTAGGGGAAATGAGCAGTTCTTC.

The chain has TRBV6-5 and TRBJ2-1; TRBD2 matches at 8 bases. From germline, CDR1 is MNHEY and CDR2 SVGAGI. There are 13 residues in the CDR3. J lost 10 bases, V lost 0 bases, and 2 bases had no gene match. CDR3 coding DNA: TGTGCCAGCAGTTACTCATCTAGCGGGGAGCAGTTCTTC. Protein sequence: CASSYSSSGEQFF.

Here the CDR3 reads CASSPSRRVYEQYF. CDR3 DNA: TGTGCCAGCAGTCCCTCTAGGAGAGTCTACGAGCAGTACTTC. The J gene is TRBJ2-7, the V gene TRBV2; D gene uncertain. Germline lookup yields CDR1 SNHLY and CDR2 FYNNEI. CDR3 length: 14 amino acids. V was trimmed by 5 bases and J by 3 bases, leaving 14 bases between them.

The chain recombines TRBV12-5 with TRBJ1-1, with D perhaps matching TRBD1 (6 bases). Germline V gene lookup returns CDR1 LGHNT and CDR2 FRNRAP. V gave up 0 bases and J gave up 3 bases, with 14 bases separating them. This CDR3 is 16 amino acids long. The CDR3 region is CASGLVGGAPDTEAFF. CDR3 sequence (DNA): TGTGCTAGTGGTTTGGTGGGGGGGGCCCCGGACACTGAAGCTTTCTTT. The entire variable domain, with the rest obtained from reference TRBV12-5 and TRBJ1-1, is as follows: DARVTQTPRHKVTEMGQEVTMRCQPILGHNTVFWYRQTMMQGLELLAYFRNRAPLDDSGMPKDRFSAEMPDATLATLKIQPSEPRDSAVYFCASGLVGGAPDTEAFFGQGTRLTVV.

This clone occurred once. The chain employs TRBV6-1 and TRBJ1-1, with 11 bases matching TRBD1. The CDR3 length is 13 residues. CDR1 is MNHNS, CDR2 SASEGT, per germline. V shed 7 bases, J shed 3 bases, and the junction held 1 base outside the gene matches. This chain's CDR3 is CASTGQGDTEAFF. The CDR3 DNA sequence: TGTGCCAGCACGGGACAGGGGGACACTGAAGCTTTCTTT.

The rearrangement uses TRBV4-1 and TRBJ2-7; weak D call: TRBD2 (6 bases). Trimming left V 0 bases short and J 2 bases short, with 8 bases between. CDR1 is MGHRA and CDR2 is YSYEKL in the germline V gene. The CDR3 is made up of 14 amino acids. This CDR3 is CASSQEGGAYEQYF. As DNA, the CDR3 is TGCGCCAGCAGCCAAGAGGGCGGGGCCTACGAGCAGTACTTC.

In the case of this clone: Other DNA sequences in the sample encode the same CDR3. V is TRBV9 and J is TRBJ2-1; TRBD2 might be the D (6 bases). The germline gives CDR1 SGDLS, CDR2 YYNGEE. The length of the CDR3 is 15 residues. V lost 0 bases and J 2 bases, leaving 9 bases between the germline ends. This chain's CDR3 is CASSVGGRTYNEQFF. DNA for the CDR3: TGTGCCAGCAGCGTAGGGGGGAGGACCTACAATGAGCAGTTCTTC.

The V and J genes are TRBV5-4 and TRBJ1-1, with 10 bases lining up with TRBD1. Trimming at V came to 5 bases and at J to 3 bases, leaving 13 bases not matched to a gene. CDR1 SGHNT and CDR2 YYREEE come from the germline V gene (reference sequence). This CDR3 comprises 17 residues. The CDR3 DNA reads TGTGCCAGCAGAACCGACAGGGGGCGCGGCTATCACACTGAAGCTTTCTTT. This translates into CASRTDRGRGYHTEAFF. Supplemented by reference TRBV5-4 and TRBJ1-1, the full variable domain reads ETGVTQSPTHLIKTRGQQVTLRCSSQSGHNTVSWYQQALGQGPQFIFQYYREEENGRGNFPPRFSGLQFPNYSSELNVNALELDDSALYLCASRTDRGRGYHTEAFFGQGTRLTVV.

This clone has a single count. At the DNA level, this CDR3 is encoded by other sequences in the same sample as well. The chain is built from TRBV6-5 and TRBJ2-7; weak D call: TRBD2 (5 bases). Trimming cost V 7 bases and J 3 bases, with 7 bases left between them. The CDR3 spans 11 residues. Per the germline V gene, CDR1 is MNHEY and CDR2 is SVGAGI. CDR3 DNA: TGTGCCAGCACCCGGGGCTACGAGCAGTACTTC. Translated, it gives CASTRGYEQYF.

V gene TRBV11-1 combines with J gene TRBJ2-2; maybe TRBD2 (5 bases). V gave up 3 bases and J gave up 7 bases, with 18 bases separating them. The CDR3 runs to 16 residues. In germline, CDR1 is SGHAT, CDR2 FQDESV (reference sequence). The CDR3 here is CASSLTPTRGNGELFF. In nucleotides, the CDR3 is TGTGCCAGCAGCTTGACGCCGACGAGAGGGAACGGGGAGCTGTTTTTT.

The CDR3 DNA reads TGTGCCAGCAGCCTCGGGTTAACTAATGAAAAACTGTTTTTT. Translating it yields CASSLGLTNEKLFF. V usage is TRBV4-2 and J usage is TRBJ1-4; D ambiguous. The CDR3 is made up of 14 amino acids. CDR1 is LGHNA and CDR2 is YNFKEQ in the germline V gene. The V end was cut by 4 bases, the J end by 1 base, with 7 bases between.

The chain links TRBV7-2 to TRBJ1-5, with 9 nucleotides matching TRBD1. Germline CDR1 reads SGHTA; CDR2 reads FQGNSA. Trimming at V came to 4 bases and at J to 5 bases, leaving 3 bases not matched to a gene. The CDR3 has 14 residues. The CDR3 is CASSSGQGDQPQHF. The CDR3 DNA follows: TGTGCCAGCAGCTCGGGACAGGGCGATCAGCCCCAGCATTTT.

This chain uses TRBV10-3 with TRBJ1-5; TRBD1 matches at 8 bases. CDR1 is ENHRY and CDR2 is SYGVKD in the germline V gene. V shed 11 bases, J shed 7 bases, and the junction held 16 bases outside the gene matches. CDR3 length: 15 amino acids. The CDR3 sequence is CAANPTQGAGQPQHF. CDR3 coding DNA: TGTGCCGCTAACCCCACTCAGGGGGCGGGACAGCCCCAGCATTTT.

This clone was picked up a small number of times. The CDR3 nucleotides are TGCGCCAGCAGCCCCGGCCAGGCCATGAACACTGAAGCTTTCTTT. This translates into CASSPGQAMNTEAFF. The genes are TRBV5-1 and TRBJ1-1, with D unresolved. The CDR3 runs 15 residues. CDR1 and CDR2 from the germline V gene are SGHRS and YFSETQ. Trimming took 4 bases from V and 0 from J, leaving 13 bases between them.